This record looks at one TCR beta chain sequence and its context. The data originate from a study of blood T cell repertoires in COVID-19. The overall study: T cells, B-cell-depleted T cells, or PBMCs supplied cDNA or gDNA.

Original data processing: Scientists estimated how many nucleated cells there were by amplifying reference gene primers. Sequencing was performed with immunoSEQ multiplex PCR; in TCRdb, only in-frame clones are kept and a portion is missing. V and J calls and clone size are those listed in that table; D and trimming were worked out from the DNA. Of about 53,000 clones in the sample, 70% to 90% were seen once. Germline-derived CDR1 and CDR2 are SNHLY and FYNNEI. Trimming took 6 bases from V and 3 from J, leaving 11 bases between them. The CDR3 runs 13 residues. This clonotype was obtained from an older man with acute or convalescent COVID-19. Sequenced input: peripheral blood. J is TRBJ1-2 and V is TRBV2; perhaps TRBD1 as D (5 bases). The CDR3 coding sequence is TGTGCCAGCAGCGGCACAGGCGACTATGGCTACACCTTC. It translates to CASSGTGDYGYTF.